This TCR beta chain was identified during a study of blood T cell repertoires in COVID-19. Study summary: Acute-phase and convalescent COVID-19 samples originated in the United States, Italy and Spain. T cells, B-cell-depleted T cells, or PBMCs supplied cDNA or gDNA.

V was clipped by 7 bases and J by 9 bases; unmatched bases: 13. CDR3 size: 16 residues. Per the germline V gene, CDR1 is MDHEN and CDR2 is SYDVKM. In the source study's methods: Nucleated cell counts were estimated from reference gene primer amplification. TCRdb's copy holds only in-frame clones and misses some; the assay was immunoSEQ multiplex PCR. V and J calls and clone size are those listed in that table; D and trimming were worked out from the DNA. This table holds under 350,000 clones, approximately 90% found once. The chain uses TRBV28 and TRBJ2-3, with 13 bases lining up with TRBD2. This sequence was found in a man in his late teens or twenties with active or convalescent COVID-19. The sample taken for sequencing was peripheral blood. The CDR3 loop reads CASNSILAGGHRTQYF. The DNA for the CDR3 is TGTGCCAGCAATTCAATACTAGCGGGGGGGCACCGCACGCAGTATTTT.